This T cell receptor beta chain was observed in a study of T cells in Graves' hyperthyroidism and ophthalmopathy. Study context: Specimen type is peripheral blood, collected at initial diagnosis prior to any treatment.

The junction had 6 bases not matched to a gene; V was cut back by 1 base and J by 9 bases. The CDR3 loop spans 15 amino acids. CDR1 is LGHNA and CDR2 is YNFKEQ in the germline V gene. Comment on this clonotype: This may be a read error, as it is one base from a much larger clone.

TCR beta CDR3 region amplification was performed from RNA transcripts. With the HTBI primer set, the TCR CDR3 went through a first round of RT-PCR. TCRdb redid the calling of the multiplex PCR reads with MiXCR, one entry per CDR3 protein. This table has 600,000 or so distinct CDR3 sequences, 15% to 20% appearing once. The specimen sequenced was blood. J is TRBJ1-6 and V is TRBV4-2; 7 bases are shared with TRBD1. This clonotype was obtained from a woman aged 30 to 39 with Graves' hyperthyroidism. This CDR3 is CASSQVTGDGSPLHF. CDR3 DNA: TGTGCCAGCAGCCAAGTAACAGGGGACGGTTCACCCCTCCACTTT.